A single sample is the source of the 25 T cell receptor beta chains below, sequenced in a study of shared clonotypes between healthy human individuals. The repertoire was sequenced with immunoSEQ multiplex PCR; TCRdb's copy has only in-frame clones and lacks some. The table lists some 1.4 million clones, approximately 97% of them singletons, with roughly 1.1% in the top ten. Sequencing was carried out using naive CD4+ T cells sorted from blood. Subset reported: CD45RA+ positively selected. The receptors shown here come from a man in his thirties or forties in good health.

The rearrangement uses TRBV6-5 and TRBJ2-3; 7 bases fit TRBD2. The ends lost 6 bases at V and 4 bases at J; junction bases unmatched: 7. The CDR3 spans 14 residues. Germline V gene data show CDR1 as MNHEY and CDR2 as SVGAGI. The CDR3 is CASRRESFPDTQYF. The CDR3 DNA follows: TGTGCCAGCAGGCGGGAGAGTTTTCCAGATACGCAGTATTTT.

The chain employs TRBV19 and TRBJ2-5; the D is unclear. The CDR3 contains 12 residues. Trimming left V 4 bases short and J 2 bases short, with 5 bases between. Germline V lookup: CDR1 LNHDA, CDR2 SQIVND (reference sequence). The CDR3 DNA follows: TGTGCCAGTAGTAGGGGACAAGAGACCCAGTACTTC. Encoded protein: CASSRGQETQYF.

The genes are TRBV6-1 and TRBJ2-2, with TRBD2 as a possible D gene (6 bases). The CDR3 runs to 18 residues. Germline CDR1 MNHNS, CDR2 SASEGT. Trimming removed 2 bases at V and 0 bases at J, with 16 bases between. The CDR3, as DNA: TGTGCCAGCAGTGAAAACCTCCTCGGCGGGACGAACACCGGGGAGCTGTTTTTT. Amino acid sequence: CASSENLLGGTNTGELFF.

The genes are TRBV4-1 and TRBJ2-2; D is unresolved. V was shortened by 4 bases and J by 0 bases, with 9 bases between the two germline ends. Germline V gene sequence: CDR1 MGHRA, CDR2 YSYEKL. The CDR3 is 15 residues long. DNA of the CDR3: TGCGCCAGCAGCCGGGCCGGGCCGAACACCGGGGAGCTGTTTTTT. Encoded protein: CASSRAGPNTGELFF.

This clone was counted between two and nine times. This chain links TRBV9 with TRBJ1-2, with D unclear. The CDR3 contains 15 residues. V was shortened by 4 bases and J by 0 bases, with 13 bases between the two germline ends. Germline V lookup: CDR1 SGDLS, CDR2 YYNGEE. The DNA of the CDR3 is TGTGCCAGCAGCCCTGGACCCGGCCCTAACTATGGCTACACCTTC. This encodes CASSPGPGPNYGYTF.

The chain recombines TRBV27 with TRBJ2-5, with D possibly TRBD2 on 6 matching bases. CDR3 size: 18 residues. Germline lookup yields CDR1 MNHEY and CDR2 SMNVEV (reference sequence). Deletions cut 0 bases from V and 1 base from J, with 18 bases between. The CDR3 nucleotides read TGTGCCAGCAGTTTATCGTATTTTGAGGGAGGTCGCCAAGAGACCCAGTACTTC. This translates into CASSLSYFEGGRQETQYF.

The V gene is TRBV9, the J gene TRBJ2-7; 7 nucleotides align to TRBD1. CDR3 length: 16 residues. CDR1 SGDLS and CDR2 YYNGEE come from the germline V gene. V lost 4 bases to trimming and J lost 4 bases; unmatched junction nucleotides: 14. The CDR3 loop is CASSRIPQGPPYEQYF. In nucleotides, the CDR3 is TGTGCCAGCAGCCGAATTCCACAGGGGCCTCCTTACGAGCAGTACTTC. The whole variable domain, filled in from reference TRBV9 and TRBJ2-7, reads DSGVTQTPKHLITATGQRVTLRCSPRSGDLSVYWYQQSLDQGLQFLIQYYNGEERAKGNILERFSAQQFPDLHSELNLSSLELGDSALYFCASSRIPQGPPYEQYFGPGTRLTVT.

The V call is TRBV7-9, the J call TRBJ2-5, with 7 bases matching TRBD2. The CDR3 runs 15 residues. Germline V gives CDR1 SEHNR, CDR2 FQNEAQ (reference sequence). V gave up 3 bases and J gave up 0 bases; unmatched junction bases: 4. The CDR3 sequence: CASSFWGGHQETQYF. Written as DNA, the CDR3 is TGTGCCAGCAGCTTCTGGGGGGGACACCAAGAGACCCAGTACTTC. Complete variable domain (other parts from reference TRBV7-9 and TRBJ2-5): DTGVSQNPRHKITKRGQNVTFRCDPISEHNRLYWYRQTLGQGPEFLTYFQNEAQLEKSRLLSDRFSAERPKGSFSTLEIQRTEQGDSAMYLCASSFWGGHQETQYFGPGTRLLVL.

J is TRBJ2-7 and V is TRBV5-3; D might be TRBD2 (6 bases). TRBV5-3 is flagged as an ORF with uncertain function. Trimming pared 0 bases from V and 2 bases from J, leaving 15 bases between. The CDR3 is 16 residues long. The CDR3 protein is CARSLDSPGVPYEQYF. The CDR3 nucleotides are TGTGCCAGAAGCTTGGATTCCCCGGGAGTCCCCTACGAGCAGTACTTC.

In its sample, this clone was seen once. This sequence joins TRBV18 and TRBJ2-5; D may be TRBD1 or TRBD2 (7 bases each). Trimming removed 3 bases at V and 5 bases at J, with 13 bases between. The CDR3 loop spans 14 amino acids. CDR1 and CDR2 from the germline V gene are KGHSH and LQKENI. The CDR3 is CASSPQGGRETQYF. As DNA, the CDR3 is TGTGCCAGCTCACCTCAGGGGGGGCGCGAGACCCAGTACTTC.

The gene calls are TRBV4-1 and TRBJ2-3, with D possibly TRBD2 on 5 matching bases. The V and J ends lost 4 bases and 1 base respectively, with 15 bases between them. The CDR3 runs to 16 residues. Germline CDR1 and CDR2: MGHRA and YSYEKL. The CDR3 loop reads CASSLLAVLGTDTQYF. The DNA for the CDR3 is TGCGCCAGCAGCCTCCTAGCAGTCCTAGGCACAGATACGCAGTATTTT.

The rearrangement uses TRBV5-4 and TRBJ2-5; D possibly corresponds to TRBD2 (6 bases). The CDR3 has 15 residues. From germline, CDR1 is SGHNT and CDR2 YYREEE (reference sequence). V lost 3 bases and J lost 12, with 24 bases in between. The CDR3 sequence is CASSSDPLISGPKYF. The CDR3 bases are TGTGCCAGCAGCTCCGACCCACTTATTAGCGGTCCAAAGTACTTC.

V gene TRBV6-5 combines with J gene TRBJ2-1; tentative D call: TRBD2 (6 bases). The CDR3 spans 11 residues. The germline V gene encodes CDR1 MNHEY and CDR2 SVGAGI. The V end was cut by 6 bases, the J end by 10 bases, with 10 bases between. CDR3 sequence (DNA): TGTGCCAGCAGCAGCGGGTGGGAGCAGTTCTTC. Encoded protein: CASSSGWEQFF.

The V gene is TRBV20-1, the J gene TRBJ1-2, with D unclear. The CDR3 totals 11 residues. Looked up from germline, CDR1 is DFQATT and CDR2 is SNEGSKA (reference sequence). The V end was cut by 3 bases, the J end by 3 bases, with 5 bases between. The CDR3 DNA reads TGCAGTGCTAGTTACGACTATGGCTACACCTTC. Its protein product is CSASYDYGYTF.

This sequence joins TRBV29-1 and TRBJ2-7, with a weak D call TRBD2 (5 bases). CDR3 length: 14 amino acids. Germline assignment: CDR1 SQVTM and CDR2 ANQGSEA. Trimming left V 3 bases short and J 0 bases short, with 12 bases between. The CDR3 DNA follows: TGCAGCGTTGAGGACGGGAAAAGCTCCTACGAGCAGTACTTC. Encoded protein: CSVEDGKSSYEQYF.

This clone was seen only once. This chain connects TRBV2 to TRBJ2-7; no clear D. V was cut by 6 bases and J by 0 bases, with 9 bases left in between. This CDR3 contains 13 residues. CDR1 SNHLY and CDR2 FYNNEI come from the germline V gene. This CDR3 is CASSPQVSYEQYF. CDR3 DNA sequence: TGTGCCAGCAGCCCTCAGGTCTCCTACGAGCAGTACTTC. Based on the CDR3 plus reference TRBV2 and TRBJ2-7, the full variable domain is EPEVTQTPSHQVTQMGQEVILRCVPISNHLYFYWYRQILGQKVEFLVSFYNNEISEKSEIFDDQFSVERPDGSNFTLKIRSTKLEDSAMYFCASSPQVSYEQYFGPGTRLTVT.

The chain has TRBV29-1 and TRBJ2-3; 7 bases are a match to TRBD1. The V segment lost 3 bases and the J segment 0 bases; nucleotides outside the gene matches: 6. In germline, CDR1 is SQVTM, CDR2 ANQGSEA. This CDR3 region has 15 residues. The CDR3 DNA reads TGCAGCGTTGAGACAGGGCCTTCCAGCACAGATACGCAGTATTTT. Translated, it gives CSVETGPSSTDTQYF.

In DNA form, the CDR3 reads TGTGCCAGCAGTCGGCCAGGGTACTCAGATACGCAGTATTTT. Translating it yields CASSRPGYSDTQYF. This chain links TRBV27 with TRBJ2-3; perhaps TRBD1 as D (5 bases). With 5 bases removed from V and 4 bases from J, the gap between germline ends came to 13 bases. The germline CDR1 and CDR2 sequences are MNHEY and SMNVEV (reference sequence). The CDR3 totals 14 residues.

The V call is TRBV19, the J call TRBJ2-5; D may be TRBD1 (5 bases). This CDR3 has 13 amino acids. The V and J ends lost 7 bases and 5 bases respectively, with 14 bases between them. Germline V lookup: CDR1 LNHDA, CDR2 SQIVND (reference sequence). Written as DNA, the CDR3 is TGTGCCAGTAAGTTCCAGGGCGCGGAGACCCAGTACTTC. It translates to CASKFQGAETQYF.

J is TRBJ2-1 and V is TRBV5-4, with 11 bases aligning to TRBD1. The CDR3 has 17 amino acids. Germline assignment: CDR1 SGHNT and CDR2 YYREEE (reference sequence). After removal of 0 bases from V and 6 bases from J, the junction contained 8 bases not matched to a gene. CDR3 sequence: CASSLGSGDRGFNEQFF. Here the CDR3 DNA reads TGTGCCAGCAGCTTGGGATCGGGGGACAGGGGGTTCAATGAGCAGTTCTTC.

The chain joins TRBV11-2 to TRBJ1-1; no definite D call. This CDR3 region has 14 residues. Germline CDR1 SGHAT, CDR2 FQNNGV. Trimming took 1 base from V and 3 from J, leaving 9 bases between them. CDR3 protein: CASSLGVSYTEAFF. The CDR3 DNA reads TGTGCCAGCAGCTTAGGTGTGTCCTACACTGAAGCTTTCTTT.

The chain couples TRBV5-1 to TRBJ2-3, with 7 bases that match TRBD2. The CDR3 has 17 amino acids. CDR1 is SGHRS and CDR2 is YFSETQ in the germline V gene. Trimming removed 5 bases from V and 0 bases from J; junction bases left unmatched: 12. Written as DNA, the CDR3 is TGCGCCAGCAGTAGGAAAAGCGGGATCACTAGCACAGATACGCAGTATTTT. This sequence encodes CASSRKSGITSTDTQYF.

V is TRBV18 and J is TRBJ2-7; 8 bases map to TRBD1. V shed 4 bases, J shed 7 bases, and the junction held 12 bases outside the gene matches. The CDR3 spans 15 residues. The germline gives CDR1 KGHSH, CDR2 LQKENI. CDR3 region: CASSHGTGLSREQYF. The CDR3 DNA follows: TGTGCCAGCTCACACGGGACAGGCCTGTCGAGGGAGCAGTACTTC.

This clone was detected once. This CDR3 reads CASSPLAGPTNEQFF. The CDR3 bases are TGTGCCAGTTCACCTCTAGCGGGACCCACCAATGAGCAGTTCTTC. This chain connects TRBV6-5 to TRBJ2-1; 9 nucleotides agree with TRBD2. Germline-derived CDR1 and CDR2 are MNHEY and SVGAGI. After removal of 9 bases from V and 6 bases from J, the junction contained 12 bases not matched to a gene. CDR3 length equals 15 residues.

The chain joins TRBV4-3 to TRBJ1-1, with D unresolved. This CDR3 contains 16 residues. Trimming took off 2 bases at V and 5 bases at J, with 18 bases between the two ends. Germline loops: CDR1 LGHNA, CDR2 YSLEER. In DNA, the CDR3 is TGCGCCAGCAGCCAAAAAAGCGAGAGACTGATGACTGAAGCTTTCTTT. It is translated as CASSQKSERLMTEAFF.